This T cell receptor beta chain derives from a study of T cells in Graves' hyperthyroidism and ophthalmopathy. Fresh peripheral blood, under 13 ml, was the source of the PBMCs. It was RNA transcripts that yielded the amplified TCR beta CDR3 regions. The HTBI primer set served for first-round RT-PCR of the TCR CDR3. From the multiplex PCR reads, TCRdb called clonotypes with MiXCR, one entry per CDR3 protein. The table lists about 210,000 distinct CDR3 sequences, roughly 17% of them singletons. Germline values: CDR1 SGHNT, CDR2 YYREEE (reference sequence). The CDR3 runs to 14 residues. V dropped 6 bases and J dropped 0 bases, with 11 bases sitting between them.

The clonotype was recovered from a man aged 50 to 59 with Graves' hyperthyroidism. The chain uses TRBV5-4 and TRBJ2-3; the D is unclear. The source material was blood. The CDR3 sequence is CASMLTDSTDTQYF. The DNA for the CDR3 is TGTGCCAGCATGCTCACCGATAGCACAGATACGCAGTATTTT.